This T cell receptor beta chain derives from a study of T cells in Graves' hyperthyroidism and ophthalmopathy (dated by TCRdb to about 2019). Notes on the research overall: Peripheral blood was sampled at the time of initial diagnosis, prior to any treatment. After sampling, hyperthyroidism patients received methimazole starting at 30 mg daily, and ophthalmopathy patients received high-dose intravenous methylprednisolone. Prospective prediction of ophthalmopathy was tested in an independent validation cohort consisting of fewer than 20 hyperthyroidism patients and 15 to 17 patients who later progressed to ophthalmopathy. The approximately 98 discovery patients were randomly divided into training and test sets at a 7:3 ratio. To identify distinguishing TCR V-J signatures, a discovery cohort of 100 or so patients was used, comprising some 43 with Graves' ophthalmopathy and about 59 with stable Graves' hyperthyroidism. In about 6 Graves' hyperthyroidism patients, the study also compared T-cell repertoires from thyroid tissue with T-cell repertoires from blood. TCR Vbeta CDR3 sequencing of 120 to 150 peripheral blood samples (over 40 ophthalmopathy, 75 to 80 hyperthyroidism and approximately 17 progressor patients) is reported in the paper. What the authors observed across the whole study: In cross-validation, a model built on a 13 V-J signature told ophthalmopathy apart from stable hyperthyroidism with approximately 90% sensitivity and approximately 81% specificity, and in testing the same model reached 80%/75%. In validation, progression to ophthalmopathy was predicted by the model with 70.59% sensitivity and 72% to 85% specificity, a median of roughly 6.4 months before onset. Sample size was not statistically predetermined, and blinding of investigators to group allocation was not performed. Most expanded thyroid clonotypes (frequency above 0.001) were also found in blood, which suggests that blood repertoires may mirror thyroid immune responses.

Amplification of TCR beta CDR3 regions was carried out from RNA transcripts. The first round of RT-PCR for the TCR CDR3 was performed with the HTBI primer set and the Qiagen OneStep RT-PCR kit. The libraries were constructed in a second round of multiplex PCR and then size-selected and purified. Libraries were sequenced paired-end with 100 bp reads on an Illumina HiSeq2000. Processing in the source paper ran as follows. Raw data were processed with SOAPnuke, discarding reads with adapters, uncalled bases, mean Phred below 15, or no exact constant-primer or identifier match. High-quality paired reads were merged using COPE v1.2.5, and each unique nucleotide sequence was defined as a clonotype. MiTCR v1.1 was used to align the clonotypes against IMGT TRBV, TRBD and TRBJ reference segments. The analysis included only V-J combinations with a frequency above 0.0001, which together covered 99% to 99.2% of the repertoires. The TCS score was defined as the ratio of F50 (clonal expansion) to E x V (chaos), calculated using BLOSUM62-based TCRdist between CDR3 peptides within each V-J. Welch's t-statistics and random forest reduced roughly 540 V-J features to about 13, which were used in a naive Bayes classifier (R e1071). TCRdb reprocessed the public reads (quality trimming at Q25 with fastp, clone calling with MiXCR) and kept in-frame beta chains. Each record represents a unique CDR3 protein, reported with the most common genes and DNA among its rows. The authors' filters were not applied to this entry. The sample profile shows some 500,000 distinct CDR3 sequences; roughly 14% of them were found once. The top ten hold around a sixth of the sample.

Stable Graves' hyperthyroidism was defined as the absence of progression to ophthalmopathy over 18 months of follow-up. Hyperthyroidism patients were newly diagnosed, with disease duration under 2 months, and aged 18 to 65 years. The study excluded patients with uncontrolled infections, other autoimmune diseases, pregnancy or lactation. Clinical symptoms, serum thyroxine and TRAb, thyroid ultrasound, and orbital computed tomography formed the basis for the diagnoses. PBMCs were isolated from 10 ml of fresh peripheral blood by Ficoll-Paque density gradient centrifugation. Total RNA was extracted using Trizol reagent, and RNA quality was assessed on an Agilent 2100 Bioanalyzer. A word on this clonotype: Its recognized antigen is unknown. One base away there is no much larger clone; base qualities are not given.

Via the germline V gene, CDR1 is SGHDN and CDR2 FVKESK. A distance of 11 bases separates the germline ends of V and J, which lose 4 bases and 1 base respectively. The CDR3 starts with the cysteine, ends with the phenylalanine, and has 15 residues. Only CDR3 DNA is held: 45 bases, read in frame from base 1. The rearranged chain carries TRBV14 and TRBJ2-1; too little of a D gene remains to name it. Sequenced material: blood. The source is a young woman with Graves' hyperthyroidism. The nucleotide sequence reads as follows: TGTGCCAGCAGCCTTCGGACGGATTCCTACAATGAGCAGTTCTTC. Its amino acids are CASSLRTDSYNEQFF.